This T cell receptor (beta chain) was documented in a study of cytomegalovirus exposure and HLA in healthy donors. Findings and limits, study-wide: Associated with cytomegalovirus, according to the listing, were fewer than 200 TCR beta chains. A later analysis associated 15,000 to 20,000 TCR beta sequences with HLA alleles at a 0.05 false discovery rate. The productive fraction for most TCR beta V segments was about 87% or about 30% in an earlier analysis. Later work found that TCR association rates differed between HLA loci; DRB1 had the most and HLA-C the fewest.

The CDR3 extends over 16 amino acids. Looked up from germline, CDR1 is WSHSY and CDR2 is SAAADI. V dropped 1 base and J dropped 4; count of bases not matched to a gene: 3. Points on this clone: Its antigen is undetermined.

PCR amplification relied on 60 Vbeta primers (plus 13 Jbeta primers). TCRdb's copy holds only in-frame clones and misses some; the assay was immunoSEQ multiplex PCR. Altogether over 150,000 clones are present, 65% to 75% being singletons, with the ten largest covering about 5%. Sequenced: PBMCs. The TCR originated in a man in his thirties or forties in good health and CMV-seropositive. The chain is built from TRBV10-2 and TRBJ2-1; 11 bases are a match to TRBD2. The CDR3 here is CASSELGTSGYNEQFF. CDR3 in DNA: TGCGCCAGCAGTGAGTTGGGGACTAGCGGTTACAATGAGCAGTTCTTC.